The present T cell receptor (beta chain) was sequenced within a study of OX40 agonist ivuxolimab in advanced cancers. With respect to the entire study: Ivuxolimab, which targeted the costimulatory receptor OX40 (CD134), was an agonistic, fully human IgG2 monoclonal antibody. Intravenous ivuxolimab was administered to patients every 2 weeks at six dose levels: 0.01, 0.1, 0.3, 1.5, 3 and 10 mg/kg. Among the 50 to 55 dose-escalation patients, some 20 had hepatocellular carcinoma, about 15 melanoma, 9 renal cell carcinoma and 9 head and neck cancer. In the dose-escalation cohort, approximately 82% of patients were male, and the mean age was roughly 60 years with a range of roughly 20 to 79. Patients were allowed to have had prior anti-PD-1, anti-PD-L1 or anti-CTLA-4 therapy, and approximately 41% of the dose-escalation patients had previously received checkpoint inhibitors. Partial responses were achieved by three dose-escalation patients, of whom one had hepatocellular carcinoma and two had cutaneous melanoma. Peripheral TCRbeta sequencing aimed to test whether ivuxolimab altered TCR sequence diversity and caused clonal T-cell expansion. The paper describes the monotherapy dose-escalation part (N ≈ 49 patients) of the phase I trial of ivuxolimab.

The cysteine opens and the phenylalanine closes a CDR3 of 13 amino acids. Only the CDR3 region is kept as DNA, spanning 39 bases read in frame from base 1. Taken from the germline V gene, the CDR1 and CDR2 loops are SGHRS and YFSETQ. Trimming removed 2 bases from V and 3 bases from J, leaving 8 bases between the germline ends. The trial excluded patients who had a history of autoimmune disease or who were on systemic immunosuppression. In every dose cohort, peripheral blood was drawn for TCR sequencing at baseline, cycle 4 day 1, and cycle 7 day 1. The samples were taken from a phase I, first-in-human, multicenter, open-label dose-escalation trial of ivuxolimab. Adults with locally advanced or metastatic melanoma, renal cell carcinoma, hepatocellular carcinoma or head and neck squamous cell carcinoma were enrolled in the trial. Before TCR sequencing, CD4+ T cells and CD8+ T cells from peripheral blood were sorted into separate populations.

What the research found in general, with its limitations: At doses from 0.1 to 3.0 mg/kg, clonal expansion was seen in both CD4+ and CD8+ blood T cells between baseline and week 6. Low levels of normalized T-cell clonal expansion were also shown by some nonresponding patients. After ivuxolimab, more expanded clones were found on average in CD8+ T cells than in CD4+ T cells. In partial responders in the 0.1-3.0 mg/kg groups, normalized peripheral clonal expansion was found to be among the lowest, especially among CD8+ T cells. Antigen specificity was not determined for the clonally expanded peripheral T cells.

For sequencing of the TCRbeta CDR3 region, genomic DNA was extracted from the sorted cells. TCRbeta CDR3 regions were sequenced using the immunoSEQ Assay. The clones in this table, taken by TCRdb from immuneACCESS, are in-frame only. Not every clone is retained; where verified, under half of the shortfall comes from an unresolved V gene, and the cause of the rest is unknown. The sample yields about 68,000 clones; 85% were counted once. About 0.61% of the sample comes from the top ten. Notes on this clone: Its target antigen remains unknown. No base quality information exists; no much larger clone differs at one position.

The rearrangement joined TRBV5-1 to TRBJ2-5; the D gene lacks a confident call. The sequence was collected from an adult with an advanced solid tumor such as melanoma, head and neck, liver or kidney cancer. The sequences come from CD4+ or CD8+ T cells sorted from blood, collected in a trial of the OX40 agonist ivuxolimab. The CDR3 region reads CASSLVAEETQYF. The DNA is TGCGCCAGCAGCTTAGTCGCCGAAGAGACCCAGTACTTC.